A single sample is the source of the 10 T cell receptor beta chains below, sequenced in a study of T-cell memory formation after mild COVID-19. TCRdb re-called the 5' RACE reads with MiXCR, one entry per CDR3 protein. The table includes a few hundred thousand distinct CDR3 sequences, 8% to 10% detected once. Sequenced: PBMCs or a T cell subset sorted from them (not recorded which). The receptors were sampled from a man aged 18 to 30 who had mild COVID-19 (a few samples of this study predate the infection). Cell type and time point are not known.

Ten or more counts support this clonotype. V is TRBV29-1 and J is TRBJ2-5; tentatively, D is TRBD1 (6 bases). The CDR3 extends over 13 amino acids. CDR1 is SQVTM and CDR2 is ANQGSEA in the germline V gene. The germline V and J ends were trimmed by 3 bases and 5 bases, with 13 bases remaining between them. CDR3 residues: CSVDSGAGETQYF. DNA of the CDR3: TGCAGCGTTGACTCAGGGGCTGGGGAGACCCAGTACTTC. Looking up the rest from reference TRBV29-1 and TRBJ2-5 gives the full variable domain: SAVISQKPSRDICQRGTSLTIQCQVDSQVTMMFWYRQQPGQSLTLIATANQGSEATYESGFVIDKFPISRPNLTFSTLTVSNMSPEDSSIYLCSVDSGAGETQYFGPGTRLLVL.

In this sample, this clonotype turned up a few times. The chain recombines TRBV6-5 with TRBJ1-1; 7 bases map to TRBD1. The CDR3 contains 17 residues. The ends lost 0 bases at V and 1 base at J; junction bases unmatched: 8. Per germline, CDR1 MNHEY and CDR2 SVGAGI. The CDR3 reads CASSYSISRTGNTEAFF. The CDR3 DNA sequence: TGTGCCAGCAGTTACTCGATCAGCAGGACAGGGAACACTGAAGCTTTCTTT.

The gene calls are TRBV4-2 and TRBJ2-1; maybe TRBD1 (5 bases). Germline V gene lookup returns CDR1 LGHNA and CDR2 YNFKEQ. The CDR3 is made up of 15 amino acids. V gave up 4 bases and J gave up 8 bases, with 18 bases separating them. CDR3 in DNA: TGTGCCAGCAGCCGAACCTTCCTAGGGGCTGATGAGCAGTTCTTC. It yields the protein CASSRTFLGADEQFF.

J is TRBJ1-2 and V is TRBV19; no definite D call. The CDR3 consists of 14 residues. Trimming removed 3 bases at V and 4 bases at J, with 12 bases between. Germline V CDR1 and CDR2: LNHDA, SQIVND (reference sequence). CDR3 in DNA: TGTGCCAGTAGTATGTTTGGAAGGGTCTATGGCTACACCTTC. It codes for CASSMFGRVYGYTF.

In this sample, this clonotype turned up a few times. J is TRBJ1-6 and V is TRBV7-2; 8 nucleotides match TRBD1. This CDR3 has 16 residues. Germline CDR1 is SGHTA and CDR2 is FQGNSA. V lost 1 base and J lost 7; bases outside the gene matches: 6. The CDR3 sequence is CASSLVAGGRNSPLHF. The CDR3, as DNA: TGTGCCAGCAGCTTAGTCGCAGGGGGCAGAAATTCACCCCTCCACTTT. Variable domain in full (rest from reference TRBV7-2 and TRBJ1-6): GAGVSQSPSNKVTEKGKDVELRCDPISGHTALYWYRQSLGQGLEFLIYFQGNSAPDKSGLPSDRFSAERTGGSVSTLTIQRTQQEDSAVYLCASSLVAGGRNSPLHFGNGTRLTVT.

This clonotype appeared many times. In DNA, the CDR3 is TGTGCCAGCAGCACTGACAGGGCCCTAAACATTCAGTACTTC. Encoded protein: CASSTDRALNIQYF. The gene calls are TRBV7-2 and TRBJ2-4; 7 bases line up with TRBD1. The CDR3 length is 14 residues. CDR1 is SGHTA, CDR2 FQGNSA, per germline. J lost 6 bases, V lost 5 bases, and 7 bases had no gene match.

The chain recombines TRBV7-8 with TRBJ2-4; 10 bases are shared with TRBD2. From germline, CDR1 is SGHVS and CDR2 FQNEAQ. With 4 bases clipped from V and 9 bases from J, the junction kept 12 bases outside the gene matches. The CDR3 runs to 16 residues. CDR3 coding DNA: TGTGCCAGCAGCTCCCGCGGAGCGGGGGGGCATGTCATTCAGTACTTC. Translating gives CASSSRGAGGHVIQYF.

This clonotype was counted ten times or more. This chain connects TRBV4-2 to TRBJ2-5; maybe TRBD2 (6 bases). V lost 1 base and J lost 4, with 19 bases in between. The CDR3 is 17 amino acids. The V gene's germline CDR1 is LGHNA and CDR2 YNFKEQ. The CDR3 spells CASSQGRGTPGLETQYF. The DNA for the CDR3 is TGTGCCAGCAGCCAAGGTCGGGGGACCCCGGGGTTAGAGACCCAGTACTTC.

The CDR3 nucleotides read TGTGCCACCGTGAACTTCCAGGGGTTCGGGGAGCTGTTTTTT. This translates into CATVNFQGFGELFF. This rearrangement joins TRBV7-9 to TRBJ2-2; tentative D call: TRBD1 (6 bases). The CDR3 loop spans 14 amino acids. Germline loops: CDR1 SEHNR, CDR2 FQNEAQ (reference sequence). V lost 10 bases to trimming and J lost 7 bases, with 19 bases between them.

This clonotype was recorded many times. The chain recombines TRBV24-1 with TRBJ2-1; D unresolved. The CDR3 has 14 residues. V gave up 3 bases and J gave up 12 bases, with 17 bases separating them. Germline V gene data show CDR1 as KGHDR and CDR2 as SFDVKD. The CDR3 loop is CATSDTTLPGPQFF. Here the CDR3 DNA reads TGTGCCACCAGTGATACCACTCTACCGGGTCCGCAGTTCTTC.